These 30 T cell receptor beta chains were all obtained from the same sample, sequenced in a study of T cell repertoires in cytomegalovirus infection. TCRdb redid the calling of the reads with MiXCR, one entry per CDR3 protein. There are some 940,000 distinct CDR3 sequences in the sample; approximately 31% occur only once, and 11% to 15% lies in the top ten. The antigens for these receptors are not known. The sequencing here drew on cultured CD8+ T cells from PBMCs, taken from culture after CMV antigen stimulation. The source of these receptors is a human donor in good health (CMV status not recorded). Some clones in this sample may be carry-over from other donors' samples.

The chain is built from TRBV27 and TRBJ2-3, with D perhaps matching TRBD1 (5 bases). Per germline, CDR1 MNHEY and CDR2 SMNVEV (reference sequence). This CDR3 region has 16 residues. The V gene lost 7 bases and the J gene lost 5 bases, with 22 bases spanning the gap. The CDR3 region has the DNA TGTGCCAGCACCCCTCTGGCAGGGCGGCCAGGAGATACGCAGTATTTT. It is translated as CASTPLAGRPGDTQYF.

This clonotype came up many times. This chain connects TRBV19 to TRBJ2-1; 11 nucleotides agree with TRBD1. This CDR3 is 16 amino acids long. The ends lost 7 bases at V and 7 bases at J; junction bases unmatched: 12. Per germline, CDR1 LNHDA and CDR2 SQIVND (reference sequence). CDR3 loop: CASTSFGQGARNEQFF. Here the CDR3 DNA reads TGTGCCAGTACCTCCTTCGGACAGGGGGCGAGGAATGAGCAGTTCTTC.

The chain joins TRBV12-3 or TRBV12-4 to TRBJ2-1, with 14 bases matching TRBD2. V lost 4 bases to trimming and J lost 10 bases; unmatched junction nucleotides: 12. The CDR3 runs 17 residues. CDR3 region: CASSSRTSGGRQFEQFF. The CDR3 DNA sequence: TGTGCCAGCAGTTCCCGGACTAGCGGGGGGAGGCAATTCGAGCAGTTCTTC.

This clonotype has just a few counts. The rearrangement uses TRBV6-6 and TRBJ2-3; TRBD1 is a possible D gene (5 bases). Germline loops: CDR1 MNHNY, CDR2 SVGAGI (reference sequence). The CDR3 has 13 residues. The ends were cut back, 6 bases at V and 2 bases at J, with 9 bases in the middle. The CDR3: CASRDSYTDTQYF. CDR3 DNA: TGTGCCAGCAGAGACAGCTACACAGATACGCAGTATTTT.

The J gene is TRBJ2-3, the V gene TRBV7-2; D could derive from TRBD1 or TRBD2 (6 bases each). The CDR3 is 15 residues long. Germline lookup yields CDR1 SGHTA and CDR2 FQGNSA. In nucleotides, the CDR3 is TGTGCTCAGGCCGGGTTGGGGGGCGGCACAGATACGCAGTATTTT. As protein: CAQAGLGGGTDTQYF. Full variable domain (remainder filled in from reference TRBV7-2 and TRBJ2-3): GAGVSQSPSNKVTEKGKDVELRCDPISGHTALYWYRQSLGQGLEFLIYFQGNSAPDKSGLPSDRFSAERTGGSVSTLTIQRTQQEDSAVYLCAQAGLGGGTDTQYFGPGTRLTVL.

This clonotype has only a few counts. The rearrangement links TRBV19 to TRBJ2-1; D gene unclear. CDR1 LNHDA and CDR2 SQIVND come from the germline V gene (reference sequence). Trimming removed 0 bases at V and 10 bases at J, with 13 bases between. This CDR3 comprises 14 residues. CDR3 in DNA: TGTGCCAGTAGTATAGATCCCGAGTTTGGGGAGCAGTTCTTC. This gives the protein CASSIDPEFGEQFF.

The V gene is TRBV19, the J gene TRBJ2-6, with 12 bases matching TRBD1. Germline loops: CDR1 LNHDA, CDR2 SQIVND (reference sequence). The CDR3 runs 18 residues. The junction had 10 bases not matched to a gene; V was cut back by 7 bases and J by 3 bases. CDR3 sequence (DNA): TGTGCCAGTAACCGTTCGGGACAGGGGGCCGGTGGGGCCAACGTCCTGACTTTC. It yields the protein CASNRSGQGAGGANVLTF. The whole variable domain, remainder taken from reference TRBV19 and TRBJ2-6, is DGGITQSPKYLFRKEGQNVTLSCEQNLNHDAMYWYRQDPGQGLRLIYYSQIVNDFQKGDIAEGYSVSREKKESFPLTVTSAQKNPTAFYLCASNRSGQGAGGANVLTFGAGSRLTVL.

In its sample, this clonotype was seen many times. This chain uses TRBV7-8 with TRBJ2-7; possible D gene TRBD1, 6 bases. Per germline, CDR1 SGHVS and CDR2 FQNEAQ. V lost 3 bases and J lost 5, with 14 bases in between. The CDR3 totals 14 residues. This CDR3 is CASSLPQGTHEQYF. The CDR3 bases are TGTGCCAGCAGCTTGCCTCAGGGGACCCACGAGCAGTACTTC.

This clonotype was counted at least ten times. CDR3 in amino acids: CASSLGPGIPGELFF. CDR3 DNA: TGTGCCAGCAGCTTAGGTCCAGGGATCCCCGGGGAGCTGTTTTTT. This chain joins TRBV7-6 and TRBJ2-2, with TRBD1 as a possible D gene (5 bases). CDR1 and CDR2 (germline): SGHVS, FNYEAQ. This CDR3 comprises 15 residues. Trimming removed 1 base at V and 6 bases at J, with 12 bases between.

The chain is built from TRBV4-1 and TRBJ1-1; D gene unclear. CDR3 length: 14 residues. Between the trimmed V and J ends, which lost 6 bases and 2 bases, there was a span of 13 bases. Germline assignment: CDR1 MGHRA and CDR2 YSYEKL. Written as DNA, the CDR3 is TGCGCCAGCAGACCCGGCCAGGTTAACACTGAAGCTTTCTTT. Translated: CASRPGQVNTEAFF.

The rearrangement uses TRBV2 and TRBJ2-3; D gene uncertain. The CDR3 loop spans 16 amino acids. Trimming took 5 bases from V and 0 from J, leaving 15 bases between them. Germline V CDR1 and CDR2: SNHLY, FYNNEI. CDR3 nucleotides: TGTGCCAGCAGTCATTCGGGCGATTCTAGCACAGATACGCAGTATTTT. It specifies CASSHSGDSSTDTQYF.

The chain is built from TRBV20-1 and TRBJ1-2; D unclear. This CDR3 is 13 amino acids long. Germline lookup yields CDR1 DFQATT and CDR2 SNEGSKA (reference sequence). V lost 2 bases to trimming and J lost 8 bases, with 15 bases between them. CDR3 loop: CSARSLREPGYTF. CDR3 sequence (DNA): TGCAGTGCTAGATCCCTAAGAGAACCAGGCTACACCTTC.

The rearrangement joins TRBV9 to TRBJ2-5; the match to TRBD2 covers 11 bases. The CDR3 is made up of 15 amino acids. Germline V lookup: CDR1 SGDLS, CDR2 YYNGEE. V lost 2 bases, J lost 4 bases, and 4 bases stayed unmatched. CDR3 DNA: TGTGCCAGCAGCGTTAGCGGGGGGGACGGAGAGACCCAGTACTTC. It encodes CASSVSGGDGETQYF. Based on the CDR3 plus reference TRBV9 and TRBJ2-5, the full variable domain is DSGVTQTPKHLITATGQRVTLRCSPRSGDLSVYWYQQSLDQGLQFLIQYYNGEERAKGNILERFSAQQFPDLHSELNLSSLELGDSALYFCASSVSGGDGETQYFGPGTRLLVL.

To note about this clonotype: An end of the junction does not agree with germline; a read error may underlie this. This chain joins TRBV7-8 and TRBJ2-7; TRBD2 is a possible D gene (5 bases). The CDR3 covers 14 residues. Germline values: CDR1 SGHVS, CDR2 FQNEAQ. The CDR3 coding sequence is TGTACCAGCAGCCCCGGCAGAGGGTCCTACGAGCAGTACTTC. Amino acids: CTSSPGRGSYEQYF.

The chain couples TRBV7-9 to TRBJ2-7; the D is unclear. V was shortened by 5 bases and J by 3 bases, with 20 bases between the two germline ends. The CDR3 has 16 residues. Per the germline V gene, CDR1 is SEHNR and CDR2 is FQNEAQ (reference sequence). This chain's CDR3 is CASSHPDQDGGYEQYV. As DNA, the CDR3 is TGTGCCAGCAGCCACCCGGATCAGGATGGTGGCTACGAGCAGTACGTC.

This clonotype was observed many times. This sequence joins TRBV7-2 and TRBJ2-5, with a possible D match to TRBD2 (5 bases). The CDR3 is made up of 15 amino acids. The V gene's germline CDR1 is SGHTA and CDR2 FQGNSA. V was trimmed by 1 base and J by 4 bases, leaving 13 bases between them. The CDR3 DNA reads TGTGCCAGCAGCTTAGTCCGTGTTCTAGCAGAGACCCAGTACTTC. As protein: CASSLVRVLAETQYF.

V and J are TRBV5-6 and TRBJ2-5; tentatively, D is TRBD1 (6 bases). This CDR3 is 14 amino acids long. With 4 bases removed from V and 7 bases from J, the gap between germline ends came to 17 bases. Looked up from germline, CDR1 is SGHDT and CDR2 is YYEEEE. The CDR3 nucleotides are TGTGCCAGCAGCAGCGAACAGGGCCGGCGGACCCAGTACTTC. This translates into CASSSEQGRRTQYF.

For this clonotype: A much larger clone sits a single nucleotide away, making a read error possible. V gene TRBV7-2 combines with J gene TRBJ2-1, with D perhaps matching TRBD1 (6 bases). Germline values: CDR1 SGHTA, CDR2 FQGNSA. V lost 0 bases and J lost 2, with 14 bases in between. This CDR3 is built from 17 residues. CDR3 coding DNA: TGTGCCAGCAGCTTAGCGTTCCAGGGGACAACCTACAATGAGCAGTTCTTC. It is translated as CASSLAFQGTTYNEQFF.

The CDR3 spells CSIGAPSSYEQYV. DNA of the CDR3: TGCAGTATCGGGGCTCCGAGCTCCTACGAGCAGTACGTC. The chain combines TRBV20-1 with TRBJ2-7; D possibly uses TRBD1 or TRBD2 (5 bases each). The CDR3 consists of 13 residues. Germline lookup yields CDR1 DFQATT and CDR2 SNEGSKA (reference sequence). Deletions cut 8 bases from V and 0 bases from J, with 14 bases between.

The rearrangement links TRBV10-2 to TRBJ2-7; D unresolved. The ends were cut back, 3 bases at V and 3 bases at J, with 12 bases in the middle. CDR1 is WSHSY, CDR2 SAAADI, per germline. This CDR3 comprises 14 residues. The CDR3 is CASSDGPLHYEQYF. The CDR3 nucleotides read TGCGCCAGCAGTGACGGCCCACTCCACTACGAGCAGTACTTC.

J is TRBJ2-6 and V is TRBV5-5; TRBD1 agrees at 9 bases. The V gene end was trimmed by 6 bases and the J gene end by 0 bases; junction bases not matched to a gene: 19. This CDR3 region has 21 residues. Germline V gives CDR1 SGHKS, CDR2 YYEKEE (reference sequence). The CDR3 reads CASTVLPGQGITSSGANVLTF. The CDR3 coding sequence is TGTGCCAGCACCGTACTCCCGGGACAGGGAATTACCTCCTCTGGGGCCAACGTCCTGACTTTC.

This clonotype was observed a few times. The chain uses TRBV11-3 and TRBJ2-3; 7 bases match TRBD1. CDR3 size: 15 residues. Trimming at V came to 4 bases and at J to 2 bases, leaving 6 bases not matched to a gene. Germline assignment: CDR1 SGHNT and CDR2 YENEEA. The CDR3 region is CASSSRQGNTDTQYF. CDR3 sequence (DNA): TGTGCCAGCAGCTCCAGACAGGGTAACACAGATACGCAGTATTTT.

This clonotype is a singleton in its sample. The V and J genes are TRBV9 and TRBJ2-1; possible D gene TRBD2, 5 bases. Germline V gene sequence: CDR1 SGDLS, CDR2 YYNGEE. This CDR3 has 14 residues. Trimming left V 4 bases short and J 12 bases short, with 20 bases between. As DNA, the CDR3 is TGTGCCAGCAGCCCACGGGGAGCCTACGGCCGGCAGTTCTTC. Its protein product is CASSPRGAYGRQFF.

The rearrangement joins TRBV19 to TRBJ1-1, with a tentative D call TRBD1 (5 bases). Germline V gene data show CDR1 as LNHDA and CDR2 as SQIVND (reference sequence). Trimming pared 5 bases from V and 1 base from J, leaving 11 bases between. CDR3 size: 14 residues. The CDR3 DNA sequence: TGTGCCAGTAGTGGCCCTGACAGGAACACTGAAGCTTTCTTT. Residues: CASSGPDRNTEAFF.

The rearrangement uses TRBV7-9 and TRBJ2-5; the D gene is possibly TRBD1 (6 bases). The CDR3 totals 15 residues. V lost 2 bases to trimming and J lost 0 bases, with 10 bases between them. Per the germline V gene, CDR1 is SEHNR and CDR2 is FQNEAQ (reference sequence). This CDR3 reads CASSLRGQNQETQYF. The CDR3 DNA reads TGTGCCAGCAGCTTAAGAGGACAGAACCAAGAGACCCAGTACTTC.

The chain combines TRBV4-1 with TRBJ2-5; D may correspond to TRBD1 or TRBD2 (5 bases each). In germline, CDR1 is MGHRA, CDR2 YSYEKL. Deletions cut 0 bases from V and 5 bases from J, with 22 bases between. CDR3 length equals 18 residues. The CDR3 coding sequence is TGCGCCAGCAGCCAAGAAAAGGGGCCGGGACGGCCCGAGGAGACCCAGTACTTC. This sequence encodes CASSQEKGPGRPEETQYF.

This clonotype was observed many times. This chain links TRBV7-9 with TRBJ1-4; 10 bases are a match to TRBD1. J gave up 5 bases and V 5 bases, and 5 bases lay outside the gene matches. The CDR3 length is 15 residues. Germline CDR1 reads SEHNR; CDR2 reads FQNEAQ (reference sequence). The CDR3 sequence: CASSRRTGGNEKLFF. The CDR3 nucleotides read TGTGCCAGCAGCCGAAGGACAGGGGGGAATGAAAAACTGTTTTTT.

This sequence joins TRBV6-1 and TRBJ2-7; D may match TRBD1 or TRBD2 (5 bases each). Looked up from germline, CDR1 is MNHNS and CDR2 is SASEGT. V was trimmed by 2 bases and J by 4 bases, leaving 15 bases between them. The CDR3 length is 15 residues. CDR3 DNA: TGTGCCAGCAGTGAATGGGTAGGGACCGAATACGAGCAGTACGTC. It translates to CASSEWVGTEYEQYV.

The genes are TRBV20-1 and TRBJ1-1; the D gene is possibly TRBD1 (6 bases). Germline V lookup: CDR1 DFQATT, CDR2 SNEGSKA (reference sequence). CDR3 length: 13 amino acids. Trimming removed 5 bases from V and 1 base from J, with 11 bases in between. Here the CDR3 DNA reads TGCAGTGCTTCGGACAGACAGAACACTGAAGCTTTCTTT. Translation: CSASDRQNTEAFF.

This clonotype was detected a few times. The chain joins TRBV6-5 to TRBJ2-6; D may correspond to TRBD1 or TRBD2 (5 bases each). V was shortened by 6 bases and J by 0 bases, with 18 bases between the two germline ends. The CDR3 has 18 residues. Per the germline V gene, CDR1 is MNHEY and CDR2 is SVGAGI. In DNA, the CDR3 is TGTGCCAGCAGACCGGGACGGATTGTACACTCTGGGGCCAACGTCCTGACTTTC. It specifies CASRPGRIVHSGANVLTF.